This is a list of T cell receptor beta chains from one sample in a study of blood T cell repertoires in COVID-19. Profiled with immunoSEQ multiplex PCR; TCRdb holds only in-frame clones, not every one. The data contain 300,000 or so clones, around four fifths of them singletons. Sequenced material: peripheral blood. The receptors stem from a woman in her fifties or sixties with acute or convalescent COVID-19. CDR3s include the opening cysteine and the closing phenylalanine or tryptophan. The D gene is left open where the match is weak. Not every row has a clone size; where given, it reads once, few, many or a size class.

V: TRBV19
D: TRBD1
J: TRBJ2-4
size: -
CDR3: CASSSDRGENIQYF
DNA: TGTGCCAGTAGTTCGGACAGGGGCGAAAACATTCAGTACTTC

V: TRBV5-1
D: -
J: TRBJ2-5
size: -
CDR3: CASSLGNSEETQYF
DNA: TGCGCCAGCAGCTTGGGAAACTCGGAGGAGACCCAGTACTTC

V: TRBV5-4
D: -
J: TRBJ2-5
size: -
CDR3: CASSPHRGGGETQYF
DNA: TGTGCCAGCAGCCCTCACAGGGGAGGAGGGGAGACCCAGTACTTC

V: TRBV18
D: -
J: TRBJ2-5
size: -
CDR3: CASSPMDGAETQYF
DNA: TGTGCCAGCTCACCCATGGATGGGGCGGAGACCCAGTACTTC

V: TRBV11-2
D: -
J: TRBJ1-3
size: once
CDR3: CASSSGSSGNTIYF
DNA: TGTGCCAGCAGCTCCGGTAGCTCTGGAAACACCATATATTTT

V: TRBV7-8
D: -
J: TRBJ1-1
size: -
CDR3: CASSFLGGDTEAFF
DNA: TGTGCCAGCAGCTTTCTTGGGGGCGACACTGAAGCTTTCTTT

V: TRBV19
D: TRBD1
J: TRBJ2-2
size: once
CDR3: CASSRAGTGRTGELFF
DNA: TGTGCCAGTAGTCGCGCCGGGACAGGGCGCACCGGGGAGCTGTTTTTT

V: TRBV2
D: -
J: TRBJ2-1
size: few
CDR3: CASSDPRYNEQFF
DNA: TGTGCCAGCAGTGATCCCCGGTACAATGAGCAGTTCTTC

V: TRBV2
D: -
J: TRBJ1-3
size: -
CDR3: CASTDRFSSGNTIYF
DNA: TGTGCCAGCACAGACAGATTTAGCTCTGGAAACACCATATATTTT

V: TRBV7-3
D: -
J: TRBJ1-1
size: -
CDR3: CASSAISPGSNTEAFF
DNA: TGTGCCAGCAGCGCGATATCTCCGGGTTCCAACACTGAAGCTTTCTTT

V: TRBV5-1
D: TRBD1
J: TRBJ1-1
size: -
CDR3: CASSLVPLGQGYTEAFF
DNA: TGCGCCAGCAGCTTGGTCCCTTTGGGACAGGGGTACACTGAAGCTTTCTTT

V: TRBV5-4
D: -
J: TRBJ1-1
size: -
CDR3: CASSNTGNTEAFF
DNA: TGTGCCAGCAGCAATACAGGGAACACTGAAGCTTTCTTT

V: TRBV3-1/TRBV3-2
D: TRBD1
J: TRBJ2-7
size: -
CDR3: CASSQDWDRGSYEQYF
DNA: TGTGCCAGCAGCCAAGATTGGGACAGGGGATCCTACGAGCAGTACTTC

V: TRBV9
D: TRBD2
J: TRBJ2-7
size: -
CDR3: CASSVSGTSSAYEQYF
DNA: TGTGCCAGCAGCGTATCCGGGACTAGCAGCGCCTACGAGCAGTACTTC

V: TRBV27
D: TRBD1
J: TRBJ2-2
size: -
CDR3: CASSFQGRGPLPGELFF
DNA: TGTGCCAGCAGTTTTCAGGGCAGGGGGCCCCTTCCTGGGGAGCTGTTTTTT

V: TRBV5-1
D: -
J: TRBJ2-3
size: once
CDR3: CASSSQQIRSGTDTQYF
DNA: TGCGCCAGCAGCTCACAGCAAATCCGATCGGGCACAGATACGCAGTATTTT

V: TRBV30
D: -
J: TRBJ1-4
size: -
CDR3: CAWSPRREKLFF
DNA: TGTGCCTGGAGTCCAAGGAGAGAAAAACTGTTTTTT

V: TRBV5-4
D: -
J: TRBJ1-3
size: -
CDR3: CASSLQGAGNTIYF
DNA: TGTGCCAGCAGCCTCCAGGGTGCTGGAAACACCATATATTTT

V: TRBV7-2
D: -
J: TRBJ1-3
size: -
CDR3: CASSLGGASSGNTIYF
DNA: TGTGCCAGCAGCTTAGGAGGCGCCAGCTCTGGAAACACCATATATTTT

V: TRBV7-2
D: TRBD1
J: TRBJ1-2
size: -
CDR3: CASTLRQGALSGYTF
DNA: TGTGCCAGCACGCTCCGACAGGGGGCTTTGAGTGGCTACACCTTC

V: TRBV7-2
D: TRBD1
J: TRBJ1-1
size: -
CDR3: CASSIRTGGTEAFF
DNA: TGTGCCAGCAGCATAAGGACAGGGGGAACTGAAGCTTTCTTT

V: TRBV27
D: TRBD1
J: TRBJ2-1
size: -
CDR3: CASSSPDRVEDEQFF
DNA: TGTGCCAGCAGTTCCCCGGACAGGGTGGAGGATGAGCAGTTCTTC

V: TRBV7-2
D: TRBD1
J: TRBJ1-1
size: once
CDR3: CASSPQGDTEAFF
DNA: TGTGCCAGCAGCCCTCAGGGGGACACTGAAGCTTTCTTT

V: TRBV11-1
D: -
J: TRBJ1-5
size: few
CDR3: CASSLSANSNQPQHF
DNA: TGTGCCAGCAGTCTGTCAGCGAATAGCAATCAGCCCCAGCATTTT

V: TRBV5-6
D: -
J: TRBJ1-1
size: -
CDR3: CASSLDYVLTEAFF
DNA: TGTGCCAGCAGCTTGGACTATGTACTGACTGAAGCTTTCTTT

V: TRBV7-9
D: TRBD2
J: TRBJ2-7
size: -
CDR3: CASSPGLVSYEQYF
DNA: TGTGCCAGCAGCCCCGGACTAGTAAGCTACGAGCAGTACTTC

V: TRBV3-1/TRBV3-2
D: -
J: TRBJ1-1
size: -
CDR3: CASSRQGLVTEAFF
DNA: TGTGCCAGCAGCCGGCAGGGTTTGGTCACTGAAGCTTTCTTT

V: TRBV24-1
D: -
J: TRBJ2-1
size: -
CDR3: CATSDWGNREHNEQFF
DNA: TGTGCCACCAGTGATTGGGGAAACAGGGAGCACAATGAGCAGTTCTTC

V: TRBV5-1
D: -
J: TRBJ1-5
size: once
CDR3: CASSPDMGNQPQHF
DNA: TGCGCCAGCAGCCCCGACATGGGCAATCAGCCCCAGCATTTT

V: TRBV9
D: TRBD1
J: TRBJ2-7
size: -
CDR3: CASSEGTGGLREQYF
DNA: TGTGCCAGCAGCGAGGGGACAGGGGGCCTTCGCGAGCAGTACTTC

V: TRBV5-1
D: TRBD1
J: TRBJ1-6
size: -
CDR3: CASSLAGQGRSPLHF
DNA: TGCGCCAGCAGCTTGGCTGGACAGGGGAGATCACCCCTCCACTTT

V: TRBV3-1/TRBV3-2
D: TRBD2
J: TRBJ2-7
size: -
CDR3: CASSQIMGGRAREQYF
DNA: TGTGCCAGCAGCCAGATAATGGGCGGGAGGGCCCGGGAGCAGTACTTC

V: TRBV2
D: -
J: TRBJ1-2
size: few
CDR3: CASSDTGGPYGYTF
DNA: TGTGCCAGCAGTGATACCGGCGGCCCGTATGGCTACACCTTC

V: TRBV3-1/TRBV3-2
D: TRBD2
J: TRBJ2-5
size: once
CDR3: CASSPTSGGETQYF
DNA: TGTGCCAGCAGTCCGACTAGCGGTGGGGAGACCCAGTACTTC

V: TRBV12-5
D: -
J: TRBJ1-2
size: -
CDR3: CASGLRQDNYGYTF
DNA: TGTGCTAGTGGTTTGAGACAGGATAACTATGGCTACACCTTC

V: TRBV7-2
D: TRBD1
J: TRBJ1-1
size: -
CDR3: CASSQGTERIGAFF
DNA: TGTGCCAGCAGCCAAGGGACAGAGCGAATCGGAGCTTTCTTT

V: TRBV13
D: TRBD2
J: TRBJ2-5
size: once
CDR3: CASRRPGGGTQYF
DNA: TGTGCCAGCAGGCGTCCGGGAGGGGGAACCCAGTACTTC

V: TRBV10-3
D: TRBD1
J: TRBJ1-2
size: -
CDR3: CAISEGAGGNYGYTF
DNA: TGTGCCATCAGTGAGGGGGCAGGGGGCAACTATGGCTACACCTTC

V: TRBV2
D: -
J: TRBJ1-5
size: few
CDR3: CASSEIPGINQPQHF
DNA: TGTGCCAGCAGTGAAATCCCAGGGATCAATCAGCCCCAGCATTTT

V: TRBV5-1
D: TRBD1
J: TRBJ2-3
size: -
CDR3: CASSWAPSDRVTDTQYF
DNA: TGCGCCAGCAGCTGGGCACCTTCGGACAGGGTAACAGATACGCAGTATTTT

V: TRBV19
D: TRBD1
J: TRBJ1-1
size: -
CDR3: CASSMGAGGGTEAFF
DNA: TGTGCCAGTAGCATGGGGGCAGGGGGAGGCACTGAAGCTTTCTTT

V: TRBV5-1
D: -
J: TRBJ1-1
size: -
CDR3: CASSLYSGNTEAFF
DNA: TGCGCCAGCAGCTTGTATAGCGGGAACACTGAAGCTTTCTTT

V: TRBV2
D: -
J: TRBJ1-3
size: -
CDR3: CASSSDPGGDTIYF
DNA: TGTGCCAGCTCAAGTGACCCCGGAGGGGACACCATATATTTT

V: TRBV29-1
D: TRBD1
J: TRBJ1-1
size: -
CDR3: CSVAGQAGTEAFF
DNA: TGCAGCGTCGCCGGACAGGCCGGCACTGAAGCTTTCTTT

V: TRBV28
D: -
J: TRBJ1-2
size: once
CDR3: CASSPPSVANYGYTF
DNA: TGTGCCAGCAGCCCACCCTCGGTAGCTAACTATGGCTACACCTTC

V: TRBV12-3/TRBV12-4
D: -
J: TRBJ2-7
size: -
CDR3: CASGTLYEQYF
DNA: TGTGCCAGTGGGACTCTGTACGAGCAGTACTTC

V: TRBV18
D: -
J: TRBJ2-3
size: -
CDR3: CASSPLDGSTDTQYF
DNA: TGTGCCAGCTCACCCCTTGACGGGAGCACAGATACGCAGTATTTT

V: TRBV5-1
D: TRBD2
J: TRBJ2-3
size: -
CDR3: CASSSVPTSGGLTDTQYF
DNA: TGCGCCAGCAGCTCCGTCCCGACTAGCGGGGGGCTCACAGATACGCAGTATTTT

V: TRBV20-1
D: -
J: TRBJ2-5
size: once
CDR3: CSASPGLSKETQYF
DNA: TGCAGTGCTAGTCCGGGACTGAGCAAAGAGACCCAGTACTTC

V: TRBV19
D: -
J: TRBJ2-2
size: -
CDR3: CASSLFANTGELFF
DNA: TGTGCCAGTAGTCTCTTCGCGAACACCGGGGAGCTGTTTTTT

V: TRBV19
D: TRBD1
J: TRBJ1-2
size: -
CDR3: CASSFLTGFYGYTF
DNA: TGTGCCAGTAGTTTCCTGACAGGGTTCTATGGCTACACCTTC

V: TRBV7-9
D: -
J: TRBJ1-4
size: -
CDR3: CASSLDRFGIATNEKLFF
DNA: TGTGCCAGCAGCTTAGATCGATTCGGTATTGCAACTAATGAAAAACTGTTTTTT

V: TRBV20-1
D: -
J: TRBJ2-7
size: -
CDR3: CSASLHTTYEQYF
DNA: TGCAGTGCTAGTTTACATACTACCTACGAGCAGTACTTC

V: TRBV30
D: TRBD1
J: TRBJ1-1
size: -
CDR3: CAWRGRHRGSLNTEAFF
DNA: TGTGCCTGGAGGGGAAGACACAGGGGCTCCCTGAACACTGAAGCTTTCTTT

V: TRBV30
D: -
J: TRBJ1-2
size: -
CDR3: CAWNRVDYGYTF
DNA: TGTGCCTGGAATCGGGTCGACTATGGCTACACCTTC

V: TRBV9
D: -
J: TRBJ2-7
size: -
CDR3: CASSVVAGALPLYEQYF
DNA: TGTGCCAGCAGCGTAGTGGCAGGGGCGCTTCCCCTCTACGAGCAGTACTTC

V: TRBV7-2
D: -
J: TRBJ1-1
size: -
CDR3: CASSLEEGTEAFF
DNA: TGTGCCAGCAGCTTAGAGGAGGGCACTGAAGCTTTCTTT

V: TRBV27
D: TRBD1
J: TRBJ1-2
size: -
CDR3: CASQNTQGNGYTF
DNA: TGTGCCAGCCAAAATACACAGGGGAATGGCTACACCTTC

V: TRBV5-1
D: TRBD2
J: TRBJ2-2
size: -
CDR3: CASSWGAGGTGELFF
DNA: TGCGCCAGCAGCTGGGGAGCGGGAGGAACCGGGGAGCTGTTTTTT

V: TRBV5-1
D: -
J: TRBJ1-3
size: -
CDR3: CASSPDFRISGNTIYF
DNA: TGCGCCAGCAGCCCGGACTTCCGAATCTCTGGAAACACCATATATTTT